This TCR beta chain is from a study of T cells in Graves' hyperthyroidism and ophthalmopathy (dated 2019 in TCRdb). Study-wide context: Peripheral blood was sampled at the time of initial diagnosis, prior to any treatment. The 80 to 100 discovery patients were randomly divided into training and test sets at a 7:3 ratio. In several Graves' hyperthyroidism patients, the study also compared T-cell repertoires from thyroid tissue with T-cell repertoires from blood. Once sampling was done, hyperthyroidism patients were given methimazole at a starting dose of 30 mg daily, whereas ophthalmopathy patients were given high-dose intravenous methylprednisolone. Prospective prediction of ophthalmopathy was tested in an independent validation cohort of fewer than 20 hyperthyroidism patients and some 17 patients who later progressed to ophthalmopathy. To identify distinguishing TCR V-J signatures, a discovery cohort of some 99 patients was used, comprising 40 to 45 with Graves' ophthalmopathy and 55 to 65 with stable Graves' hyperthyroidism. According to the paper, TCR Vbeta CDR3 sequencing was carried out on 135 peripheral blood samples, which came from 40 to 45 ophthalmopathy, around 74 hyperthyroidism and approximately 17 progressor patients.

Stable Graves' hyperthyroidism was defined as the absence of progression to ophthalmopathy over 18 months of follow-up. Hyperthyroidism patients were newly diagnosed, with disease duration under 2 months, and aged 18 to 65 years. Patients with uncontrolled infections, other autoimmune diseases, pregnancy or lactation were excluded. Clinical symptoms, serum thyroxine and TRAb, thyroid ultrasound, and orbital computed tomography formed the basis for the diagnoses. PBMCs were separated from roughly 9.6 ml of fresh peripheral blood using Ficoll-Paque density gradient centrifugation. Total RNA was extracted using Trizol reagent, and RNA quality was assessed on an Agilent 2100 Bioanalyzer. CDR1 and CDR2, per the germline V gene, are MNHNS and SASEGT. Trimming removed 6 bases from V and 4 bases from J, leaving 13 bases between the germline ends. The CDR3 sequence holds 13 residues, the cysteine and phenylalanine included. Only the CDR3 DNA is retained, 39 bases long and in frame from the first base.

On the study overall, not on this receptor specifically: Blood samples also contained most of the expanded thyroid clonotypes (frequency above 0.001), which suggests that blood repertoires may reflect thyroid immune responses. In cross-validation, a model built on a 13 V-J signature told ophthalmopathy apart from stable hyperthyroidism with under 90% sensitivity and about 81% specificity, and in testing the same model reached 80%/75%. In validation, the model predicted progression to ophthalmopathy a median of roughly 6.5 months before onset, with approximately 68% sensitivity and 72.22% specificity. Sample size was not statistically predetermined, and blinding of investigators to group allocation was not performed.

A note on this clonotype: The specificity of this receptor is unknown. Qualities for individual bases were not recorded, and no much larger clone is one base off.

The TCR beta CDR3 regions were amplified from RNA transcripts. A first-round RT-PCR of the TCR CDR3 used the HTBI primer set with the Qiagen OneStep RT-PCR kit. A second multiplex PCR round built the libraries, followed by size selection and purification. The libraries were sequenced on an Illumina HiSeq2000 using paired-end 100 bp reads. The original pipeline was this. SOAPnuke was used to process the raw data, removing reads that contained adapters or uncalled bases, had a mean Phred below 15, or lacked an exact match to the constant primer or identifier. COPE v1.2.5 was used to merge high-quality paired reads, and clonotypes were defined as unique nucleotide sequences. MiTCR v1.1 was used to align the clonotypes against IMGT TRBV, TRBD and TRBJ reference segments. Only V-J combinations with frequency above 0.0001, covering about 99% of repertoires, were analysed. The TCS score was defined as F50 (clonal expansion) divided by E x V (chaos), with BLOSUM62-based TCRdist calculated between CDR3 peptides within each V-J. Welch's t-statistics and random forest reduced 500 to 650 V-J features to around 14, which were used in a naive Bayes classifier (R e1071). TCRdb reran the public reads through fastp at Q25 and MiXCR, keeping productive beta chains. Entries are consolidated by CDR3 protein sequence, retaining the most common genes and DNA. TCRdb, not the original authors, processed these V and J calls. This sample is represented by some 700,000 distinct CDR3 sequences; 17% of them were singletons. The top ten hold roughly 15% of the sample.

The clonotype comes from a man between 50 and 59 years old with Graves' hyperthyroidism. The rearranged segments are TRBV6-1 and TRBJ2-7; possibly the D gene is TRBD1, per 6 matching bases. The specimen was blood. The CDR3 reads CASRLTGEYEQYF. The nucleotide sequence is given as TGTGCCAGCAGATTGACAGGTGAATACGAGCAGTACTTC.